This T cell receptor beta chain was recorded in a study of tumor-infiltrating lymphocytes in primary liver carcinoma. CDR1 and CDR2 (germline): SGHDT, YYEEEE. This CDR3 contains 16 residues. V shed 0 bases, J shed 6 bases, and the junction held 10 bases outside the gene matches. Synthesis of TCR beta cDNA was carried out from 500 ng total RNA with a constant-region primer. Amplification in three nested multiplex PCR rounds with slightly modified ARM-PCR gave rise to TCR beta libraries. Amplification in the first two PCR rounds was performed using TRBV1-TRBV30 forward primers and a C-beta reverse primer for around 11 cycles each. TCRdb analysed the multiplex PCR reads with MiXCR anew, one entry per CDR3 protein. This table has a few hundred thousand distinct CDR3 sequences, around 50% appearing once. Unsorted whole blood yielded blood RNA, and germline DNA was extracted as well. Roughly 4.4 milliliters of peripheral blood were gathered ahead of the operation.

This clonotype was seen a few times. The sequence was collected from a woman in her twenties or thirties with primary liver carcinoma and hepatitis B virus infection. The sequenced sample consisted of peripheral blood. J is TRBJ2-3 and V is TRBV5-6; 7 bases fit TRBD2. The CDR3: CASSLVGAGSGDTQYF. The CDR3 DNA sequence: TGTGCCAGCAGCTTGGTAGGAGCGGGAAGCGGGGATACGCAGTATTTT.